Listed here are 29 T cell receptor beta chains from one sample, sequenced in a study of cytomegalovirus exposure and HLA in healthy donors. The PCR contained 60 Vbeta and 13 Jbeta primers. The data were produced by immunoSEQ multiplex PCR, yet TCRdb's version contains in-frame clones alone and is incomplete. Of roughly 100,000 clones listed, approximately 76% are singletons. Sequencing was done on a sample of PBMCs. The receptors were sampled from a woman under 30 in good health and CMV-seropositive.

V is TRBV7-2 and J is TRBJ2-7; D call uncertain. CDR1 is SGHTA, CDR2 FQGNSA, per germline. This CDR3 has 14 amino acids. Trimming removed 2 bases from V and 0 bases from J, with 8 bases in between. DNA for the CDR3: TGTGCCAGCAGCTTATTCGGTGGCTCCTACGAGCAGTACTTC. Its protein is CASSLFGGSYEQYF.

The chain is built from TRBV6-6 and TRBJ2-1; 11 bases are a match to TRBD2. Germline V gene data show CDR1 as MNHNY and CDR2 as SVGAGI (reference sequence). The CDR3 loop spans 16 amino acids. Germline trimming cut 0 bases from V and 2 bases from J; bases unmatched to any gene: 0. The CDR3 sequence: CASSYSTSGTYNEQFF. CDR3 nucleotide sequence: TGTGCCAGCAGTTACTCGACTAGCGGGACCTACAATGAGCAGTTCTTC.

The V call is TRBV9, the J call TRBJ2-5, with 9 bases identical to TRBD2. This CDR3 is built from 15 residues. V lost 0 bases to trimming and J lost 5 bases; unmatched junction nucleotides: 5. Germline CDR1 is SGDLS and CDR2 is YYNGEE. The CDR3: CASSVELAGSETQYF. As DNA, the CDR3 is TGTGCCAGCAGCGTAGAACTAGCGGGTAGTGAGACCCAGTACTTC.

This clone was observed a single time. The chain is built from TRBV29-1 and TRBJ2-3; 9 nucleotides agree with TRBD2. This CDR3 comprises 19 residues. The V and J ends lost 1 base and 5 bases, in that order; junction bases with no gene match: 19. Per the germline V gene, CDR1 is SQVTM and CDR2 is ANQGSEA. This CDR3 is CSVEAPLDTGLAFRDTQYF. DNA for the CDR3: TGCAGCGTTGAAGCACCCCTGGATACGGGACTAGCATTCAGAGATACGCAGTATTTT.

The rearrangement links TRBV19 to TRBJ2-7; 10 nucleotides align to TRBD2. This CDR3 has 15 amino acids. Germline loops: CDR1 LNHDA, CDR2 SQIVND (reference sequence). Germline trimming cut 4 bases from V and 3 bases from J; bases unmatched to any gene: 6. The CDR3 loop reads CASSRRLAGLYEQYF. For the CDR3, the DNA is TGTGCCAGTAGTAGAAGACTAGCGGGCCTCTACGAGCAGTACTTC.

This chain connects TRBV2 to TRBJ2-4; 8 bases map to TRBD2. The CDR3 has 16 residues. Germline V lookup: CDR1 SNHLY, CDR2 FYNNEI. The ends lost 5 bases at V and 8 bases at J; junction bases unmatched: 14. CDR3 in amino acids: CASSLSREGKGDIQYF. CDR3 nucleotide sequence: TGTGCCAGCAGTCTTAGCCGGGAGGGTAAGGGGGACATTCAGTACTTC.

The chain links TRBV5-1 to TRBJ2-3; 7 nucleotides line up with TRBD1. CDR3 length: 13 amino acids. The V and J ends lost 3 bases and 5 bases, in that order; junction bases with no gene match: 3. CDR1 and CDR2 (germline): SGHRS, YFSETQ. The CDR3 DNA sequence: TGCGCCAGCAGCTGGCAGGGGGTAGATACGCAGTATTTT. It translates to CASSWQGVDTQYF.

This chain links TRBV7-9 with TRBJ2-2, with D possibly matching TRBD1 (5 bases). With 4 bases removed from V and 1 base from J, the gap between germline ends came to 7 bases. The germline V gene has CDR1 SEHNR and CDR2 FQNEAQ (reference sequence). The CDR3 is 14 amino acids. The CDR3 sequence: CASSSGQNTGELFF. The CDR3 DNA sequence: TGTGCCAGCAGCTCCGGACAGAACACCGGGGAGCTGTTTTTT.

V usage is TRBV6-5 and J usage is TRBJ2-3, with 11 bases matching TRBD2. The CDR3 is 13 residues long. With 7 bases clipped from V and 6 bases from J, the junction kept 3 bases outside the gene matches. The germline V gene has CDR1 MNHEY and CDR2 SVGAGI. The CDR3 sequence is CASTTSGADTQYF. As DNA, the CDR3 is TGTGCCAGCACGACTAGCGGGGCGGATACGCAGTATTTT.

V gene TRBV4-2 combines with J gene TRBJ2-3, with 13 bases identical to TRBD2. The junction had 11 bases not matched to a gene; V was cut back by 4 bases and J by 7 bases. The CDR3 runs to 17 residues. Germline V gives CDR1 LGHNA, CDR2 YNFKEQ. The CDR3: CASSPFLLAGGGYTQYF. CDR3 in DNA: TGTGCCAGCAGCCCCTTTTTACTAGCGGGAGGGGGGTATACGCAGTATTTT.

The J gene is TRBJ2-7, the V gene TRBV10-1; D is perhaps TRBD2 (5 bases). The V end lost 0 bases, the J end lost 5 bases, and 11 bases lay between the germline ends. CDR1 is WNHNN, CDR2 SYGVQD, per germline (reference sequence). The CDR3 runs to 14 residues. The CDR3 loop reads CASSESEGEDEQYF. The CDR3 nucleotides read TGCGCCAGCAGTGAGTCCGAGGGAGAGGACGAGCAGTACTTC.

This rearrangement joins TRBV9 to TRBJ1-4, with D possibly TRBD1 on 5 matching bases. CDR3 length: 14 amino acids. The germline CDR1 and CDR2 sequences are SGDLS and YYNGEE. V lost 2 bases, J lost 8 bases, and 13 bases lay in between. The CDR3, as DNA: TGTGCCAGCAGCGTTGGGGCGTCTTTGGAAAAACTGTTTTTT. Translated, it gives CASSVGASLEKLFF.

V usage is TRBV6-4 and J usage is TRBJ2-5, with D perhaps matching TRBD1 (6 bases). Germline CDR1 is MRHNA and CDR2 is SNTAGT. Trimming stripped 2 bases from V and 7 bases from J, with 11 bases between. This CDR3 is built from 13 residues. The CDR3 loop is CASSDLEGGTQYF. CDR3 DNA: TGTGCCAGCAGTGACCTCGAAGGGGGGACCCAGTACTTC.

In DNA form, the CDR3 reads TGTGCCAGCAGTTACCTCTATGAGCAGTTCTTC. It specifies CASSYLYEQFF. The rearrangement links TRBV6-5 to TRBJ2-1, with D uncertain. The ends were cut back, 2 bases at V and 8 bases at J, with 4 bases in the middle. CDR3 length equals 11 residues. CDR1 is MNHEY, CDR2 SVGAGI, per germline.

The chain recombines TRBV2 with TRBJ2-3; 10 bases align to TRBD2. Germline CDR1 is SNHLY and CDR2 is FYNNEI. V shed 3 bases, J shed 0 bases, and the junction held 9 bases outside the gene matches. The length of the CDR3 is 18 residues. CDR3 nucleotides: TGTGCCAGCAGTGATCGGGTGCTAGCGGGGGCTAGCACAGATACGCAGTATTTT. Protein product: CASSDRVLAGASTDTQYF.

This chain links TRBV28 with TRBJ2-2, with TRBD1 matching over 7 bases. The ends lost 5 bases at V and 6 bases at J; junction bases unmatched: 12. The CDR3 is made up of 16 amino acids. CDR1 is MDHEN, CDR2 SYDVKM, per germline. CDR3: CASSPRDRVGAGELFF. Here the CDR3 DNA reads TGTGCCAGCAGTCCCCGTGACAGGGTAGGCGCCGGGGAGCTGTTTTTT. Drawing the rest from reference TRBV28 and TRBJ2-2, the complete variable domain is DVKVTQSSRYLVKRTGEKVFLECVQDMDHENMFWYRQDPGLGLRLIYFSYDVKMKEKGDIPEGYSVSREKKERFSLILESASTNQTSMYLCASSPRDRVGAGELFFGEGSRLTVL.

The chain joins TRBV6-1 to TRBJ2-7; 10 nucleotides line up with TRBD1. V was clipped by 4 bases and J by 5 bases; unmatched bases: 8. CDR1 and CDR2 (germline): MNHNS, SASEGT. This CDR3 is 15 amino acids long. The CDR3 DNA reads TGTGCCAGCAGTGGGGGGGGGACAGGGGAGAACGAGCAGTACTTC. As protein: CASSGGGTGENEQYF.

J is TRBJ2-7 and V is TRBV6-5; 7 nucleotides line up with TRBD1. Germline V gene data show CDR1 as MNHEY and CDR2 as SVGAGI. V was pared by 1 base and J by 10 bases, with 7 bases of the junction left unmatched. This CDR3 spans 13 amino acids. CDR3 DNA sequence: TGTGCCAGCAGTTACTTTCCCCGGGACAGACAGTACTTC. Amino acid sequence: CASSYFPRDRQYF.

The chain uses TRBV6-5 and TRBJ2-7; a weak D match, TRBD2 (6 bases). V lost 6 bases and J lost 3, with 15 bases in between. The CDR3 loop spans 14 amino acids. From germline, CDR1 is MNHEY and CDR2 SVGAGI. CDR3 DNA: TGTGCCAGCAGCCGGAAGGGACTTTACTACGAGCAGTACTTC. Translated, it gives CASSRKGLYYEQYF.

This clone occurred a few times. The V gene is TRBV5-4, the J gene TRBJ2-7; 10 bases align to TRBD2. V was clipped by 5 bases and J by 4 bases; unmatched bases: 12. From germline, CDR1 is SGHNT and CDR2 YYREEE (reference sequence). CDR3 size: 16 residues. CDR3 coding DNA: TGTGCCAGCAGACCCGGGCCGGAGACTAGCGGGTACGAGCAGTACTTC. Its protein is CASRPGPETSGYEQYF.

The V and J genes are TRBV10-1 and TRBJ2-3; TRBD1 might be the D (6 bases). The CDR3 runs 13 residues. The V end was cut by 6 bases, the J end by 2 bases, with 9 bases between. CDR1 is WNHNN and CDR2 is SYGVQD in the germline V gene (reference sequence). CDR3 amino acids: CASSDRNTDTQYF. CDR3 coding DNA: TGCGCCAGCAGCGACAGGAACACAGATACGCAGTATTTT.

The chain employs TRBV9 and TRBJ1-2, with D tentatively TRBD1 (6 bases). Trimming took off 4 bases at V and 1 base at J, with 14 bases between the two ends. CDR1 SGDLS and CDR2 YYNGEE come from the germline V gene. The CDR3 has 15 residues. CDR3 residues: CASSTGSAVNYGYTF. CDR3 nucleotide sequence: TGTGCCAGCAGCACAGGGTCAGCTGTTAACTATGGCTACACCTTC.

This clone was detected only a few times. J is TRBJ2-1 and V is TRBV5-6, with 7 bases matching TRBD2. CDR3 length: 16 residues. V lost 4 bases and J lost 5; bases outside the gene matches: 12. Germline loops: CDR1 SGHDT, CDR2 YYEEEE. The CDR3 DNA is TGTGCCAGCAGCCCAGGGACTACTTACATCGACAATGAGCAGTTCTTC. Translation: CASSPGTTYIDNEQFF.

This clone was recorded a few times. CDR3 in amino acids: CASSYKLGSSPLHF. The DNA of the CDR3 is TGTGCCAGCAGTTACAAGTTGGGGAGCTCACCCCTCCACTTT. This chain joins TRBV6-5 and TRBJ1-6; no definite D call. Trimming left V 2 bases short and J 10 bases short, with 12 bases between. This CDR3 contains 14 residues. Looked up from germline, CDR1 is MNHEY and CDR2 is SVGAGI.

The rearrangement links TRBV7-9 to TRBJ1-1, with D possibly TRBD1 on 5 matching bases. V lost 7 bases and J lost 0, with 18 bases in between. Germline loops: CDR1 SEHNR, CDR2 FQNEAQ (reference sequence). The CDR3 has 16 amino acids. In nucleotides, the CDR3 is TGTGCCAGCAAAATTCCTGGGGCGGATTTGAACACTGAAGCTTTCTTT. Protein product: CASKIPGADLNTEAFF. The full variable domain, rest sourced from reference TRBV7-9 and TRBJ1-1, is DTGVSQNPRHKITKRGQNVTFRCDPISEHNRLYWYRQTLGQGPEFLTYFQNEAQLEKSRLLSDRFSAERPKGSFSTLEIQRTEQGDSAMYLCASKIPGADLNTEAFFGQGTRLTVV.

The chain couples TRBV19 to TRBJ1-2; 8 nucleotides align to TRBD1. The germline V gene encodes CDR1 LNHDA and CDR2 SQIVND (reference sequence). This CDR3 spans 15 amino acids. V dropped 0 bases and J dropped 2; count of bases not matched to a gene: 2. This CDR3 reads CASSIERTGNYGYTF. The CDR3 nucleotides read TGTGCCAGTAGTATAGAACGGACAGGGAACTATGGCTACACCTTC.

J is TRBJ1-2 and V is TRBV7-3, with TRBD1 identical over 7 bases. Germline V gene sequence: CDR1 SGHTA, CDR2 FQGTGA. The CDR3 consists of 15 residues. Trimming removed 5 bases from V and 3 bases from J; junction bases left unmatched: 9. CDR3 residues: CASSPNSQGDYGYTF. CDR3 DNA: TGTGCCAGCAGCCCCAATTCCCAGGGGGACTATGGCTACACCTTC. Complete variable domain (other parts from reference TRBV7-3 and TRBJ1-2): GAGVSQTPSNKVTEKGKYVELRCDPISGHTALYWYRQSLGQGPEFLIYFQGTGAADDSGLPNDRFFAVRPEGSVSTLKIQRTERGDSAVYLCASSPNSQGDYGYTFGSGTRLTVV.

The chain is built from TRBV14 and TRBJ2-7; D not resolved. The V and J ends lost 0 bases and 2 bases respectively, with 11 bases between them. In germline, CDR1 is SGHDN, CDR2 FVKESK. This CDR3 comprises 15 residues. CDR3 loop: CASSQEPDLTYEQYF. In nucleotides, the CDR3 is TGTGCCAGCAGCCAAGAGCCAGACTTGACCTACGAGCAGTACTTC. Complete variable domain (other parts from reference TRBV14 and TRBJ2-7): EAGVTQFPSHSVIEKGQTVTLRCDPISGHDNLYWYRRVMGKEIKFLLHFVKESKQDESGMPNNRFLAERTGGTYSTLKVQPAELEDSGVYFCASSQEPDLTYEQYFGPGTRLTVT.

V and J are TRBV7-8 and TRBJ2-1; 12 bases align to TRBD2. Germline trimming cut 5 bases from V and 8 bases from J; bases unmatched to any gene: 7. The CDR3 length is 15 residues. Germline lookup yields CDR1 SGHVS and CDR2 FQNEAQ. CDR3 protein: CASSPLAGGPYEQFF. In DNA, the CDR3 is TGTGCCAGCAGCCCGCTAGCGGGAGGGCCCTATGAGCAGTTCTTC.